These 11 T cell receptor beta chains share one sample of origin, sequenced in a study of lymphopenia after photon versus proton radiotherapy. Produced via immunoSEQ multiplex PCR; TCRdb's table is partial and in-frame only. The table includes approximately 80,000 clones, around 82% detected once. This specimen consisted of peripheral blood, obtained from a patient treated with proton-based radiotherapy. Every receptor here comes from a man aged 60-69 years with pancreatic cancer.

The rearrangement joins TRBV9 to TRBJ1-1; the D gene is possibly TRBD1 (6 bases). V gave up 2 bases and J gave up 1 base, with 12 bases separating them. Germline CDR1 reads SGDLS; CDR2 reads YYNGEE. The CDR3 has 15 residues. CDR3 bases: TGTGCCAGCAGCGTGGGCTGGGGGGCGAACACTGAAGCTTTCTTT. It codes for CASSVGWGANTEAFF.

CDR3 sequence (DNA): TGTGCCAGCAGCTTCCGGACAGTAGAGACCCAGTACTTC. This encodes CASSFRTVETQYF. V and J are TRBV11-2 and TRBJ2-5, with TRBD1 as a possible D gene (6 bases). The germline V gene has CDR1 SGHAT and CDR2 FQNNGV. The ends were cut back, 3 bases at V and 4 bases at J, with 9 bases in the middle. The CDR3 consists of 13 residues.

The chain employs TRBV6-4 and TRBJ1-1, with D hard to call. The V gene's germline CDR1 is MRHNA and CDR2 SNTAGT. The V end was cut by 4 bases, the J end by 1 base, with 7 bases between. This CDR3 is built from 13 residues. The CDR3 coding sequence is TGTGCCAGCAGTGCCACACAGAACACTGAAGCTTTCTTT. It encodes CASSATQNTEAFF.

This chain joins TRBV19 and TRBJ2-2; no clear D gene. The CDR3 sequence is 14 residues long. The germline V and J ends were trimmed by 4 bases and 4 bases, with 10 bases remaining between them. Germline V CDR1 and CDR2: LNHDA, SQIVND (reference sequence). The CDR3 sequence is CASSKTYLTGELFF. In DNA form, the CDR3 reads TGTGCCAGTAGTAAGACTTATCTCACCGGGGAGCTGTTTTTT. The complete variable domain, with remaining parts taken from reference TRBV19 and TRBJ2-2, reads DGGITQSPKYLFRKEGQNVTLSCEQNLNHDAMYWYRQDPGQGLRLIYYSQIVNDFQKGDIAEGYSVSREKKESFPLTVTSAQKNPTAFYLCASSKTYLTGELFFGEGSRLTVL.

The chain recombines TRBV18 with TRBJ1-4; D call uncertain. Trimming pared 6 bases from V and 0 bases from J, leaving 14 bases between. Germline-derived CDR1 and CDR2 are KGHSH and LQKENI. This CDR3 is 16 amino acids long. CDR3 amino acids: CASSARLPTTNEKLFF. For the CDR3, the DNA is TGTGCCAGCTCTGCAAGGCTCCCCACAACTAATGAAAAACTGTTTTTT.

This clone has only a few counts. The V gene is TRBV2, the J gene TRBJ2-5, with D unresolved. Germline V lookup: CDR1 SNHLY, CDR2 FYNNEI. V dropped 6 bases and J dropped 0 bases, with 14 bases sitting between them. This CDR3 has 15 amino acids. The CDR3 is CASSPLKDYQETQYF. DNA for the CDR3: TGTGCCAGCAGCCCGTTAAAAGACTACCAAGAGACCCAGTACTTC.

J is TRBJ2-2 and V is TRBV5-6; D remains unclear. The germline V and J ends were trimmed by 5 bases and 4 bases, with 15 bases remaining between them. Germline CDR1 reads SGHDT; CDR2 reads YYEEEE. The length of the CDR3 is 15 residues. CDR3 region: CASRNRASPTGELFF. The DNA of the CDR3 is TGTGCCAGCAGAAATCGGGCCTCACCCACCGGGGAGCTGTTTTTT.

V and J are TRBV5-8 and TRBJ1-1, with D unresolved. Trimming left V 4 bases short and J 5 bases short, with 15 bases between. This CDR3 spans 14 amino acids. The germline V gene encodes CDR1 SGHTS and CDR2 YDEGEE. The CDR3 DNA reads TGTGCCAGCAGCGTTACCGGTTTTGGAACTGAAGCTTTCTTT. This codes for CASSVTGFGTEAFF.

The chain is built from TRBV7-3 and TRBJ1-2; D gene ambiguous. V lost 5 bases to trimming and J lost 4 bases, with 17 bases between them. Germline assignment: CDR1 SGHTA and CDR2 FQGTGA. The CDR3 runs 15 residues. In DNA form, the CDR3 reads TGTGCCAGCAGCCCGGACGGAGGCCGCGGCTATGGCTACACCTTC. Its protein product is CASSPDGGRGYGYTF.

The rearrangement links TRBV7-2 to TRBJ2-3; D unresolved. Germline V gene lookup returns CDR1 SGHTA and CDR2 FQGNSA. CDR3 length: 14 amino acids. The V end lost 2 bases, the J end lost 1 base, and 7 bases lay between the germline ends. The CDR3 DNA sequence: TGTGCCAGCAGCTTACAGCATGGCACAGATACGCAGTATTTT. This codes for CASSLQHGTDTQYF. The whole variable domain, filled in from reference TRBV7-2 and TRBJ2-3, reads GAGVSQSPSNKVTEKGKDVELRCDPISGHTALYWYRQSLGQGLEFLIYFQGNSAPDKSGLPSDRFSAERTGGSVSTLTIQRTQQEDSAVYLCASSLQHGTDTQYFGPGTRLTVL.

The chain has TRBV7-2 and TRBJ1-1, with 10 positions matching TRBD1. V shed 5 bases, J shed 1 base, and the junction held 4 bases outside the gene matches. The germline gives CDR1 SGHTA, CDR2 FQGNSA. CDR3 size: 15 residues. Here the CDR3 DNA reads TGTGCCAGCAGCCGAGACAGGGGGCCGAACACTGAAGCTTTCTTT. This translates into CASSRDRGPNTEAFF.